Below, 20 T cell receptor beta chains from the same sample are listed, as sequenced in a study of technical replicates of blood from four donors (TCRdb year 2017). Library prep was done by the immunoSEQ multiplex PCR assay. This is the immuneACCESS table as TCRdb keeps it, with only in-frame sequences that have V and J called. A part of the clones is gone; compared with another copy, unresolved V genes explain less than half, and the rest is unexplained. For this sample there are about 83,000 clones; around nine tenths appear just once. The ten largest account for approximately 0.25% of the sample. The material sequenced was T cells isolated from PBMCs. The origin of the receptors is a human donor in good health.

The chain has TRBV28 and TRBJ2-7, with TRBD2 matching 14 bases. After removal of 3 bases from V and 2 bases from J, the junction contained 9 bases not matched to a gene. The CDR3 runs 18 residues. Germline CDR1 is MDHEN and CDR2 is SYDVKM. The CDR3 nucleotides are TGTGCCAGCAGTTTGACTGGACTAGCGGGAGGAATACCCTACGAGCAGTACTTC. Translated, it gives CASSLTGLAGGIPYEQYF.

The DNA of the CDR3 is TGTGCCAGCAGCTTGGGGGGTAGCGGGCGACCCTACGAGCAGTACTTC. Protein: CASSLGGSGRPYEQYF. This chain connects TRBV5-4 to TRBJ2-7, with 7 bases fitting TRBD2. There are 16 residues in the CDR3. The germline V gene encodes CDR1 SGHNT and CDR2 YYREEE (reference sequence). The V segment lost 0 bases and the J segment 2 bases; nucleotides outside the gene matches: 8. The variable domain in full, with the rest retrieved from reference TRBV5-4 and TRBJ2-7, is ETGVTQSPTHLIKTRGQQVTLRCSSQSGHNTVSWYQQALGQGPQFIFQYYREEENGRGNFPPRFSGLQFPNYSSELNVNALELDDSALYLCASSLGGSGRPYEQYFGPGTRLTVT.

The chain employs TRBV9 and TRBJ1-1; D remains unclear. Trimming shortened V by 2 bases and J by 1 base, and 6 bases separated the two germline ends. Germline assignment: CDR1 SGDLS and CDR2 YYNGEE. The CDR3 extends over 13 amino acids. As DNA, the CDR3 is TGTGCCAGCAGCGTTACAGAGAACACTGAAGCTTTCTTT. It specifies CASSVTENTEAFF.

The chain couples TRBV6-6 to TRBJ1-1, with TRBD1 identical over 7 bases. V lost 6 bases to trimming and J lost 3 bases; unmatched junction nucleotides: 10. CDR1 MNHNY and CDR2 SVGAGI come from the germline V gene (reference sequence). The CDR3 covers 15 residues. CDR3 region: CASSHAQGYDTEAFF. Written as DNA, the CDR3 is TGTGCCAGCAGCCACGCACAGGGGTATGACACTGAAGCTTTCTTT.

CDR3 protein: CASSHSDRSTYGYTF. Written as DNA, the CDR3 is TGTGCCAGCAGCCACTCCGACAGGTCTACCTATGGCTACACCTTC. This rearrangement joins TRBV25-1 to TRBJ1-2, with a weak D call TRBD1 (6 bases). V lost 6 bases and J lost 4, with 18 bases in between. The CDR3 loop spans 15 amino acids. The germline V gene has CDR1 MGHDK and CDR2 SYGVNS.

V usage is TRBV19 and J usage is TRBJ2-1, with D maybe TRBD2 (6 bases). Per germline, CDR1 LNHDA and CDR2 SQIVND (reference sequence). V was cut by 5 bases and J by 3 bases, with 11 bases left in between. The CDR3 length is 14 residues. In nucleotides, the CDR3 is TGTGCCAGTAGTCCTAGCGATTACTACAATGAGCAGTTCTTC. Amino acids: CASSPSDYYNEQFF.

This chain connects TRBV2 to TRBJ1-2; D unclear. From germline, CDR1 is SNHLY and CDR2 FYNNEI. This CDR3 has 15 amino acids. Trimming removed 6 bases at V and 1 base at J, with 15 bases between. The DNA of the CDR3 is TGTGCCAGCAGAGCCACCTCTCGGGGTAACTATGGCTACACCTTC. Its protein product is CASRATSRGNYGYTF.

This chain connects TRBV5-1 to TRBJ2-1; 8 bases map to TRBD2. V dropped 0 bases and J dropped 9; count of bases not matched to a gene: 11. Germline assignment: CDR1 SGHRS and CDR2 YFSETQ. This CDR3 region has 16 residues. The CDR3 here is CASSLGLAGGRGEQFF. DNA for the CDR3: TGCGCCAGCAGCTTGGGGCTAGCGGGCGGGCGCGGTGAGCAGTTCTTC.

CDR3: CASSQTVRRQTIDGYTF. CDR3 in DNA: TGTGCCAGCAGCCAGACGGTAAGGCGTCAGACTATTGATGGCTACACCTTC. V usage is TRBV5-5 and J usage is TRBJ1-2; D remains unclear. V was cut by 4 bases and J by 6 bases, with 25 bases left in between. From germline, CDR1 is SGHKS and CDR2 YYEKEE (reference sequence). This CDR3 spans 17 amino acids.

V usage is TRBV5-1 and J usage is TRBJ2-7; 14 bases agree with TRBD2. V lost 4 bases, J lost 4 bases, and 13 bases stayed unmatched. CDR1 and CDR2 from the germline V gene are SGHRS and YFSETQ. This CDR3 is built from 18 residues. The CDR3 DNA sequence: TGCGCCAGCAGCCAGGAGACTAGCGGGGGGGCATCGTTGTACGAGCAGTACTTC. Encoded protein: CASSQETSGGASLYEQYF.

The chain links TRBV4-1 to TRBJ1-2; D gene ambiguous. This CDR3 contains 13 residues. Germline values: CDR1 MGHRA, CDR2 YSYEKL. The V and J ends lost 2 bases and 7 bases respectively, with 11 bases between them. CDR3 sequence: CASSQIGRIGYTF. The CDR3 region has the DNA TGCGCCAGCAGCCAAATAGGGAGGATTGGCTACACCTTC.

V and J are TRBV6-5 and TRBJ2-3, with TRBD2 matching over 9 bases. CDR3 length: 15 amino acids. V shed 4 bases, J shed 5 bases, and the junction held 7 bases outside the gene matches. Germline V lookup: CDR1 MNHEY, CDR2 SVGAGI. The CDR3 loop reads CASSLAGELVDTQYF. DNA for the CDR3: TGTGCCAGCAGTTTAGCGGGAGAGTTGGTAGATACGCAGTATTTT.

The CDR3 DNA is TGTGCCAGCAGGGCCGGGGACAACTCCTACGAGCAGTACTTC. Protein sequence: CASRAGDNSYEQYF. V is TRBV2 and J is TRBJ2-7, with D possibly TRBD1 on 6 matching bases. CDR1 is SNHLY, CDR2 FYNNEI, per germline. The CDR3 covers 14 residues. The germline V and J ends were trimmed by 6 bases and 0 bases, with 12 bases remaining between them. Filled out from reference TRBV2 and TRBJ2-7, the complete variable domain reads EPEVTQTPSHQVTQMGQEVILRCVPISNHLYFYWYRQILGQKVEFLVSFYNNEISEKSEIFDDQFSVERPDGSNFTLKIRSTKLEDSAMYFCASRAGDNSYEQYFGPGTRLTVT.

The chain employs TRBV5-6 and TRBJ2-2, with 11 bases lining up with TRBD1. The J segment lost 4 bases and the V segment lost 4 bases, leaving 12 bases of the junction unmatched. CDR3 length equals 18 residues. From germline, CDR1 is SGHDT and CDR2 YYEEEE. The CDR3 DNA reads TGTGCCAGCAGCCCATGGACCGCCGGGACAGGGGGCACCGGGGAGCTGTTTTTT. Protein: CASSPWTAGTGGTGELFF.

The chain is built from TRBV5-5 and TRBJ2-1; D is unresolved. The CDR3 is 11 residues long. V was cut by 4 bases and J by 7 bases, with 6 bases left in between. Germline loops: CDR1 SGHKS, CDR2 YYEKEE (reference sequence). CDR3 region: CASSTRNEQFF. DNA for the CDR3: TGTGCCAGCAGCACCAGGAATGAGCAGTTCTTC.

The genes are TRBV6-6 and TRBJ1-2, with 9 bases lining up with TRBD1. The CDR3 length is 14 residues. Trimming at V came to 5 bases and at J to 8 bases, leaving 9 bases not matched to a gene. Germline V gene data show CDR1 as MNHNY and CDR2 as SVGAGI (reference sequence). The CDR3 nucleotides read TGTGCCAGCAGTCCAATACAGGGGGCGGTAGGCTACACCTTC. Its translation is CASSPIQGAVGYTF.

The chain couples TRBV19 to TRBJ1-2; a possible D gene is TRBD1 (6 bases). Trimming took 1 base from V and 3 from J, leaving 9 bases between them. Per the germline V gene, CDR1 is LNHDA and CDR2 is SQIVND (reference sequence). There are 14 residues in the CDR3. The CDR3 nucleotides are TGTGCCAGTAGTATAGCAGGGGACGACTATGGCTACACCTTC. Encoded protein: CASSIAGDDYGYTF. The full variable domain, rest sourced from reference TRBV19 and TRBJ1-2, is DGGITQSPKYLFRKEGQNVTLSCEQNLNHDAMYWYRQDPGQGLRLIYYSQIVNDFQKGDIAEGYSVSREKKESFPLTVTSAQKNPTAFYLCASSIAGDDYGYTFGSGTRLTVV.

The chain carries TRBV2 and TRBJ2-7, with 8 bases matching TRBD2. V was pared by 8 bases and J by 6 bases, with 12 bases of the junction left unmatched. There are 14 residues in the CDR3. Germline loops: CDR1 SNHLY, CDR2 FYNNEI. The CDR3 nucleotides are TGTGCCAGCGGTGGCGTGGGACTAGTAGGCGAGCAGTACTTC. Protein sequence: CASGGVGLVGEQYF.

This sequence joins TRBV9 and TRBJ2-5; TRBD2 matches 8 bases. From germline, CDR1 is SGDLS and CDR2 YYNGEE. After removal of 0 bases from V and 0 bases from J, the junction contained 4 bases not matched to a gene. The CDR3 contains 16 residues. Here the CDR3 DNA reads TGTGCCAGCAGCGTAGTTGGTAGCGGGGACCAAGAGACCCAGTACTTC. Protein: CASSVVGSGDQETQYF.

This clone was found once. This chain links TRBV4-1 with TRBJ2-4; 7 positions match TRBD2. Germline loops: CDR1 MGHRA, CDR2 YSYEKL. V shed 3 bases, J shed 6 bases, and the junction held 11 bases outside the gene matches. This CDR3 is 16 amino acids long. CDR3 in amino acids: CASSHTRGRGINIQYF. CDR3 DNA: TGCGCCAGCAGCCACACACGGGGGAGGGGTATAAACATTCAGTACTTC.